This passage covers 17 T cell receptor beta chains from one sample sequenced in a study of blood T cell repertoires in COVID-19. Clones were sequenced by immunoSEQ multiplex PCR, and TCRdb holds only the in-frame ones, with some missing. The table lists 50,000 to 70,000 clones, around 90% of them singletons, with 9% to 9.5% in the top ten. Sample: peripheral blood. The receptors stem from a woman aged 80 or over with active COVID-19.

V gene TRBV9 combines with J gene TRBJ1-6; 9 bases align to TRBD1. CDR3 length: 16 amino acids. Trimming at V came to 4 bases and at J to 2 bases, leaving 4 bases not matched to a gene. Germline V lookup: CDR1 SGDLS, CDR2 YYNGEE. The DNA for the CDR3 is TGTGCCAGCAGCCCGAGGACAGGGGCCTATAATTCACCCCTCCACTTT. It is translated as CASSPRTGAYNSPLHF.

In nucleotides, the CDR3 is TGTGCCAGTAGTATTTCAGTGAACACTGAAGCTTTCTTT. It is translated as CASSISVNTEAFF. V usage is TRBV19 and J usage is TRBJ1-1; D call uncertain. V was pared by 3 bases and J by 0 bases, with 5 bases between. The CDR3 contains 13 residues. CDR1 and CDR2 from the germline V gene are LNHDA and SQIVND (reference sequence).

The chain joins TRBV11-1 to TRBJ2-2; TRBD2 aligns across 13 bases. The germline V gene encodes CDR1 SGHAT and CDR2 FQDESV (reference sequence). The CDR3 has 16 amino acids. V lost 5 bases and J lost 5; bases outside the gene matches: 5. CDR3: CASSARLAGGTGELFF. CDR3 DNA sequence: TGTGCCAGCAGCGCCAGACTAGCGGGGGGTACCGGGGAGCTGTTTTTT.

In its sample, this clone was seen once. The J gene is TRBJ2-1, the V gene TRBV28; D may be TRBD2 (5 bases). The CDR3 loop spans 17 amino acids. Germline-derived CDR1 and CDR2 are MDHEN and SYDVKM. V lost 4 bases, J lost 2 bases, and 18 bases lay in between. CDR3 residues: CASSSLSLRATYNEQFF. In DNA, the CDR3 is TGTGCCAGCAGTTCCCTTAGCCTGCGGGCAACCTACAATGAGCAGTTCTTC.

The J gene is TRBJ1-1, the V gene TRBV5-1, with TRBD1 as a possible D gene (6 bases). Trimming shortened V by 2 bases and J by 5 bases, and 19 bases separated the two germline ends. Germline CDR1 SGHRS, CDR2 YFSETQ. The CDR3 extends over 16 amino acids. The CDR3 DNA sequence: TGCGCCAGCAGCTTCACTGCGCCCAGGGGAAAGACTGAAGCTTTCTTT. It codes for CASSFTAPRGKTEAFF.

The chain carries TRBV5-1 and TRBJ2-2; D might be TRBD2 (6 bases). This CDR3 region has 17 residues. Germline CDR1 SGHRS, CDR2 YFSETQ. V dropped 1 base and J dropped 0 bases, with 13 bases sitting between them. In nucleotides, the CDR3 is TGCGCCAGCAGCTTGCTTTTAGGAGGGACGAACACCGGGGAGCTGTTTTTT. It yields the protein CASSLLLGGTNTGELFF.

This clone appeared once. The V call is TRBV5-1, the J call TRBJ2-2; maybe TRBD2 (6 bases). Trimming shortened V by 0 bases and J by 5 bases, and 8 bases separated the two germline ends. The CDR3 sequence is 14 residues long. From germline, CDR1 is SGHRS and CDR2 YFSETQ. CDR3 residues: CASSLGGKTGELFF. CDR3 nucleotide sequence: TGCGCCAGCAGCTTGGGCGGGAAGACCGGGGAGCTGTTTTTT.

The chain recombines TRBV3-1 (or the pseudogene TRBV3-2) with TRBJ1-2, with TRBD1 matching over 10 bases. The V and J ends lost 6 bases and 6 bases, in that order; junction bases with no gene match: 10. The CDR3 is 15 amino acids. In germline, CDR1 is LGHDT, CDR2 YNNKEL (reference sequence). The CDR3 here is CASSPFLDRGHGYTF. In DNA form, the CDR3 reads TGTGCCAGCAGTCCTTTTCTTGACAGGGGGCATGGCTACACCTTC.

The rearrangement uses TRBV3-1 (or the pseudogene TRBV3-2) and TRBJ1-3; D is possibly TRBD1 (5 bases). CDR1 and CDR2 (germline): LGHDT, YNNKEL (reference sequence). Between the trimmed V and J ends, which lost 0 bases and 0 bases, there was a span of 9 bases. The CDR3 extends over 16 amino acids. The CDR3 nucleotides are TGTGCCAGCAGCCAAGATCCGGGGGGCTCTGGAAACACCATATATTTT. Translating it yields CASSQDPGGSGNTIYF.

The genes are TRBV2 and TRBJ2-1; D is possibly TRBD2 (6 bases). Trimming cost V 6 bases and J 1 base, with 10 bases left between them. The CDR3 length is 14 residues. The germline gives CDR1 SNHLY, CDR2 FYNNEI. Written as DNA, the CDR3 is TGTGCCAGCAGGATAGCGGTTTCCTACAATGAGCAGTTCTTC. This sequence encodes CASRIAVSYNEQFF.

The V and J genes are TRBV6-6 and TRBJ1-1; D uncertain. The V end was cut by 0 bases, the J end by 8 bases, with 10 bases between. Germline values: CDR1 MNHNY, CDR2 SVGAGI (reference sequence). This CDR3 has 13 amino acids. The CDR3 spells CASSYSIGTEAFF. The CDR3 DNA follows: TGTGCCAGCAGTTACTCGATTGGCACCGAAGCTTTCTTT.

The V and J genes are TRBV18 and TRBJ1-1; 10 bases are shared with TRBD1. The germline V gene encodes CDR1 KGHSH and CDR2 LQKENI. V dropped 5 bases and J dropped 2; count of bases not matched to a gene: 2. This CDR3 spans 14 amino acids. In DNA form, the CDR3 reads TGTGCCAGCTCAGGGACAGGGGATAACACTGAAGCTTTCTTT. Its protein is CASSGTGDNTEAFF. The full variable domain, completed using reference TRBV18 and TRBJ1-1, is NAGVMQNPRHLVRRRGQEARLRCSPMKGHSHVYWYRQLPEEGLKFMVYLQKENIIDESGMPKERFSAEFPKEGPSILRIQQVVRGDSAAYFCASSGTGDNTEAFFGQGTRLTVV.

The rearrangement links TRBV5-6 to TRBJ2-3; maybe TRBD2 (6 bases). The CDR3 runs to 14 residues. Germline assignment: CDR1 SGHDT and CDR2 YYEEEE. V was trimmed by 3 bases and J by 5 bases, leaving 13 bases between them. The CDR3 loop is CASSWRAGQDTQYF. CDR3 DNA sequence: TGTGCCAGCAGCTGGAGGGCAGGTCAAGATACGCAGTATTTT.

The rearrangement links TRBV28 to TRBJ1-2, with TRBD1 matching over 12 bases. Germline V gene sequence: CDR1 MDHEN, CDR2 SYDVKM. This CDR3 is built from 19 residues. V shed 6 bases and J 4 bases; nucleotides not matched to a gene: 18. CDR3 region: CASSSNPGTGGRRSYGYTF. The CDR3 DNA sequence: TGTGCCAGCAGCTCAAACCCCGGGACAGGGGGCCGTCGGTCCTATGGCTACACCTTC.

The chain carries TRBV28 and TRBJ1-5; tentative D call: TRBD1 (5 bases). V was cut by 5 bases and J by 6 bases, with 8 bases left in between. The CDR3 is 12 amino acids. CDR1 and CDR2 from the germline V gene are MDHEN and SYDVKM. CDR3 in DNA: TGTGCCAGCAGTCAGGGAGGTCAGCCCCAGCATTTT. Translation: CASSQGGQPQHF.

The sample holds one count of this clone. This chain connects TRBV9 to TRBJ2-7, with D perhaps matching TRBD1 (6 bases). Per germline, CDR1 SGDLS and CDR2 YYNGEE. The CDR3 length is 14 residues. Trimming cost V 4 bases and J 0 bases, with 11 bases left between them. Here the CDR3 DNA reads TGTGCCAGCAGCTTGGGACAAAGCTCCTACGAGCAGTACTTC. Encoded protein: CASSLGQSSYEQYF.

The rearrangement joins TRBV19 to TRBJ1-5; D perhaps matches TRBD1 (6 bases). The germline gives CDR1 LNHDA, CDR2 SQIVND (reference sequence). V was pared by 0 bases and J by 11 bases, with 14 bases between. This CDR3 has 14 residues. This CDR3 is CASSIDTGPAAQHF. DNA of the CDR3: TGTGCCAGTAGTATAGATACAGGGCCGGCGGCCCAGCATTTT.